A single T cell receptor beta chain is shown here with its context. Its antigen is not yet known. No much larger clonotype is one base removed from it; base qualities were not supplied. Unstimulated PBMCs, after thawing, were stained for CD3, CD4 and CD8 and then FACS-sorted into CD3+CD4+ and CD3+CD8+ populations. Each of the 8 studied subjects was randomized to immunosuppression withdrawal. Genomic DNA was isolated with the Qiagen DNeasy Blood and Tissue Kit. High-throughput TCRbeta CDR3 sequencing of frozen genomic DNA was performed by immunoSEQ, with PCR amplification, mapping, bias correction and internal controls included. Per the authors' processing: Productive rearrangements were kept, and unique TCRbeta sequences were defined by CDR3 nucleotide sequence plus V and J gene. Donor-reactive sequences required at least 5-fold expansion in CFSE-low cells versus unstimulated pre-transplant cells and at least 0.01% frequency. Minimum frequency thresholds were set for each subject based on the unstimulated sample with the lowest template count, ensuring at least 90% detection power. Repertoire turnover was measured by Jensen-Shannon divergence between the top 1000 TCRbeta sequences post- and pre-transplant. Two-sided Fisher's exact tests were used to test for changes in how often donor-reactive sequences were detected. Here the immuneACCESS table is served through TCRdb, limited to in-frame sequences with V and J called. Missing clones are a known gap in these copies; in checked studies unresolved V genes cover under half, and the rest lacks a known reason. V, J and clone size are taken as reported in that table, and D and trimming were inferred from the DNA itself. The sample records around 76,000 clones, under 90% of which are singletons. Of the sample, approximately 0.79% falls within the top ten clones.

This sample is drawn from a study of T cell clones after liver transplantation (dated by TCRdb to the late 2010s). General notes on the study: The samples were obtained from ITN030ST, a randomized trial that attempted immunosuppression withdrawal within 2 years after liver transplantation. Donor-reactive T cell clones were identified by TCRbeta sequencing after a pre-transplant mixed lymphocyte reaction and then tracked in post-transplant blood. Third party-reactive TCRbeta sequences from pre-transplant MLRs were also identified as an antigen-independent comparator for donor-reactive sequences. Three of the eight recipients were HCV-positive; the others were transplanted for non-autoimmune, non-viral indications. No induction therapy was given to the subjects, and standard immunosuppression was administered until randomization at 12-24 months post-transplant. Tolerance meant complete immunosuppression withdrawal for at least one year without liver enzymes rising beyond twice the upper limit of normal. Blood samples were collected pre-transplant, pre-randomization before withdrawal, and post-randomization after either full withdrawal or failed withdrawal. A cohort of 8 liver transplant recipients was studied, of whom 3 were classified as tolerant and 5 as non-tolerant.

Study-wide findings and limitations: Donor-reactive sequences declined more than third party-reactive ones, suggesting partial antigen-specific deletion unrelated to withdrawal success. Circulating donor-reactive CD4 TCRbeta sequences fell significantly post-transplant in 5 of 8 subjects, irrespective of tolerance or HCV status. Because no allograft tissue specimens were available, donor-reactive T cells may have migrated into the graft instead of being deleted. In a couple of subjects, low numbers of available donor cells limited the measurable donor-reactive repertoire. When repertoire turnover was taken into account, detection of donor-reactive sequences was significantly reduced in 7 of 8 subjects for CD4 and in 8 of 8 subjects for CD8. Conclusions were preliminary, limited by small, heterogeneous patient numbers and non-standardized post-transplant time points.

The V end loses 3 bases and the J end loses 5 bases, and a stretch of 16 bases separates them. CDR1 and CDR2 were assigned from the germline V gene as KGHSH and LQKENI. From cysteine to phenylalanine, the CDR3 is 15 amino acids long. Only the CDR3 DNA is retained, 45 bases long and in frame from the first base. Rearrangement joined TRBV18 to TRBJ2-5; possibly the D gene is TRBD1, per 6 matching bases. The source of this sequence is a human patient who received a liver transplant. Following transplantation, part of the T cell population may be supplied by the graft donor rather than the patient. Here the sequenced sample was CD4+ T cells from blood, taken 12 months after liver transplant. The CDR3 corresponds to CASSPKDSWGETQYF. The DNA is TGTGCCAGCTCACCTAAGGACAGTTGGGGGGAGACCCAGTACTTC.